This T cell receptor beta chain was captured in a study of response to subunit inactivated influenza vaccine. TCRdb redid the calling of the RT-PCR reads with MiXCR, one entry per CDR3 protein. The table records roughly 500,000 distinct CDR3 sequences, approximately 17% of them present only once. Germline assignment: CDR1 MGHRA and CDR2 YSYEKL. CDR3 length: 15 residues. The V and J ends lost 0 bases and 2 bases respectively, with 11 bases between them. The study's findings and limits: Authors suggested each seasonal influenza vaccination recruits few new T cells.

This clonotype has just one count. No antigen is known for it. The receptor was derived from a man in his fifties or sixties who received an inactivated influenza vaccine. The rearrangement joins TRBV4-1 to TRBJ2-7; D is undetermined. The sample was CD4+ T cells sorted from PBMCs, taken around 25 months after vaccination. CDR3: CASSQEAFTAYEQYF. Here the CDR3 DNA reads TGCGCCAGCAGCCAAGAAGCATTTACCGCCTACGAGCAGTACTTC.